This T cell receptor beta chain was captured in a study of T cell responses to AZD1222 COVID-19 vaccine (dated by TCRdb to about 2021). Broadly, across the study: A total of 233 trial participants underwent TCR sequencing, of whom 200 to 220 received two doses of AZD1222 and some 25 received two doses of the MenACWY control vaccine. Enrollment into the trials was organized by age into subgroups of 18-55, 56-69 and 70-plus years, and those subgroups contained approximately 160, 26 and 62 TCR-sequenced participants, respectively.

In the case of this clone: The antigen this receptor binds is unknown. Within one base of it there is no much larger clone, and no base qualities were kept.

Taken with the paper, the label for time point translates to: about 28 days (+/-7) after the second vaccine dose. AZD1222 recipients whose second dose came at about 4 weeks and those whose second dose came at about 12 weeks were combined into one group, since spike-specific TCR depth and breadth did not differ between the two schedules. Samples from vaccinated people were obtained from the UK trials COV001 and COV002, which included a single-blind randomized controlled phase 2/3 trial of AZD1222 (ChAdOx1 nCoV-19) in healthy adults. Trial participant PBMC samples were collected at day 0 and day 28 after the second dose for TCRbeta chain sequencing. Results and caveats for the whole study, not just this receptor: Because no samples from the day 14 peak response were available, repertoires could be characterized only after the peak T cell response. The 56-69-year group was small, and its depth increase did not reach significance, likely because of low power. Conclusions about previously exposed vaccinees are limited, since just a handful of AZD1222 recipients were seropositive for SARS-CoV-2 at baseline. Nearly half of unique spike-specific TCRs reportedly recognized epitopes outside regions mutated in the B.1.351 and B.1.1.7 variants. After two AZD1222 doses, spike-specific TCR breadth and depth were significantly higher than at day 0 and than in MenACWY recipients. Participants were mostly white British, with more females than males. The authors suggested clonal diversity may have been underestimated. Vaccine-associated CD4 TCRs spanned the whole spike protein, with dominant responses in regions 160-218 and 743-854.

The CDR3 regions of human TCRbeta chains were analyzed by immunosequencing. The original pipeline was this. TCRs in the repertoires were compared against a reference library of SARS-CoV-2-specific TCRs that had been generated with the MIRA antigen-specificity platform. Breadth was defined as the fraction of unique TCRs that were SARS-CoV-2-associated, and depth was defined as the fraction of total T cells that were SARS-CoV-2-associated. Each spike-specific TCR was assigned to its reactive spike region and to a CD4 or CD8 class using the MIRA data. Log10-transformed breadth and depth values were compared by one-way ANOVA with Sidak's multiple comparisons tests. TCRdb provides this immuneACCESS table in a form limited to in-frame rearrangements. Some clones are lacking; in checked studies, under half of them reflect an unresolved V gene, and why the rest are absent is not known. For V, J and clone size, that table is used; D and trimming come from the DNA. The sample table shows 95,000 to 100,000 clones, and around nine tenths are seen once. The ten largest clonotypes hold about a sixth of the sample.

There are 13 amino acids in the CDR3, from cysteine to phenylalanine inclusive. The sequence is cut down to CDR3 DNA, 39 bases in frame from base 1. CDR1 is given as SGHNT and CDR2 as YENEEA, both from the germline V gene. The V and J ends are trimmed by 4 bases and 0 bases, leaving 7 bases between them. This material consisted of peripheral blood, taken 28 days after the second AZD1222 dose. The clonotype originates from an adult who received the AZD1222 COVID-19 vaccine. Recombination joined TRBV11-3 with TRBJ2-7; too little of a D gene remains to name it. The CDR3 protein: CASSSPLSYEQYF. The DNA reads as follows: TGTGCCAGCAGCTCCCCCCTCTCCTACGAGCAGTACTTC.